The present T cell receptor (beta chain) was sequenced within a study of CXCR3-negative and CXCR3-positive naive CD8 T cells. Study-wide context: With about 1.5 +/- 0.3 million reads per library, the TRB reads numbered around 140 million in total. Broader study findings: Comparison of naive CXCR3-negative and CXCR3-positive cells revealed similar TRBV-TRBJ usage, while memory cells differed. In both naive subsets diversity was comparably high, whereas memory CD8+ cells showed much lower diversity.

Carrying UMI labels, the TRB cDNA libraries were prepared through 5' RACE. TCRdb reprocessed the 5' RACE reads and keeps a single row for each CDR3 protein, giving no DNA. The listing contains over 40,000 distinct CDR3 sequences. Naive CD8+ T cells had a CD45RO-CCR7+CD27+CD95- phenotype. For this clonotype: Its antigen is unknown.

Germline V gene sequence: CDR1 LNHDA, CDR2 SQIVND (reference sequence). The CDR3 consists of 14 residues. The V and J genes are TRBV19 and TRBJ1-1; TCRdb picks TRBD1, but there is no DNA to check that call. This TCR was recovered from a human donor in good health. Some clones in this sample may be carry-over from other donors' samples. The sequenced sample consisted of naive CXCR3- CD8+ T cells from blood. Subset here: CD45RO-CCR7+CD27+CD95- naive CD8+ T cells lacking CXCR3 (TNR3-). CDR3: CASSMGQGRTEAFF.